One TCR beta chain is described in this entry. Its antigen is not identified. The data were obtained in a study of T cell responses to AZD1222 COVID-19 vaccine. Some clones are missing from TCRdb's copy, which holds only in-frame ones; the method was immunoSEQ multiplex PCR. The sample lists about 140,000 clones; about 87% were seen once. Germline loops: CDR1 SGHAT, CDR2 FQNNGV. V lost 2 bases to trimming and J lost 3 bases; unmatched junction nucleotides: 8. The CDR3 extends over 16 amino acids. General study results and limits: Repertoire samples came only from after the peak T cell response.

This clonotype was sampled from an adult in good health. The sequenced sample was peripheral blood, obtained on day 0 of AZD1222 vaccination. The gene calls are TRBV11-2 and TRBJ1-2; 8 nucleotides line up with TRBD1. This chain's CDR3 is CASSLWPRGRDYGYTF. The CDR3, as DNA: TGTGCCAGCAGCTTATGGCCCAGGGGGCGCGACTATGGCTACACCTTC. The complete variable domain, with remaining parts taken from reference TRBV11-2 and TRBJ1-2, reads EAGVAQSPRYKIIEKRQSVAFWCNPISGHATLYWYQQILGQGPKLLIQFQNNGVVDDSQLPKDRFSAERLKGVDSTLKIQPAKLEDSAVYLCASSLWPRGRDYGYTFGSGTRLTVV.